The T cell receptor beta chain described here comes from a study of CD8+ T cells in alopecia areata. Notes on this clone: The germline gene is not matched at one end of the junction; a read error may be the cause.

RNA was extracted and reverse transcribed into cDNA as the sequencing template. Sequenced by immunoSEQ multiplex PCR; TCRdb stores in-frame clones only, minus some. The repertoire has about 150,000 clones, around 57% of them found once; the top ten carry about 4.4%. The receptor comes from a human donor in good health. The material sequenced was CD4+ T cells sorted from blood.

CDR3 bases: TGTGCCAGCAGTAAAGCGGGAGGCTACAATGAGCAGTTCTTC. Amino acids: CASSKAGGYNEQFF. V is TRBV2 and J is TRBJ2-1; TRBD2 agrees at 9 bases. Germline lookup yields CDR1 SNHLY and CDR2 FYNNEI. CDR3 length equals 14 residues.